Below are 15 T cell receptor beta chains sequenced from a single sample in a study of T cell responses to AZD1222 COVID-19 vaccine. The data were produced by immunoSEQ multiplex PCR, yet TCRdb's version contains in-frame clones alone and is incomplete. The sample includes approximately 110,000 clones, around 90% of them seen just once. The sample was peripheral blood, taken on day 0 of AZD1222 vaccination. Receptors were obtained from an adult in good health.

The genes are TRBV7-2 and TRBJ1-5; D is uncertain. The CDR3 extends over 15 amino acids. The germline V and J ends were trimmed by 0 bases and 4 bases, with 10 bases remaining between them. Germline V gene lookup returns CDR1 SGHTA and CDR2 FQGNSA. The CDR3 protein is CASSLASRANQPQHF. The CDR3, as DNA: TGTGCCAGCAGCTTAGCAAGCAGAGCAAATCAGCCCCAGCATTTT.

This chain joins TRBV12-3 or TRBV12-4 and TRBJ1-2; D gene uncertain. V lost 1 base and J lost 4, with 4 bases in between. The CDR3 extends over 12 amino acids. The CDR3 coding sequence is TGTGCCAGCAGTTTAGGTCTCTATGGCTACACCTTC. Its protein product is CASSLGLYGYTF.

This chain joins TRBV5-1 and TRBJ1-4; D is uncertain. CDR1 SGHRS and CDR2 YFSETQ come from the germline V gene. CDR3 size: 14 residues. Deletions cut 1 base from V and 1 base from J, with 5 bases between. In nucleotides, the CDR3 is TGCGCCAGCAGCTTGTCAGGAACTAATGAAAAACTGTTTTTT. It codes for CASSLSGTNEKLFF.

This chain joins TRBV30 and TRBJ2-2; weak D call: TRBD2 (6 bases). The CDR3 is 16 amino acids. The germline V gene encodes CDR1 GTSNPN and CDR2 SVGIG (reference sequence). Deletions cut 0 bases from V and 4 bases from J, with 15 bases between. The CDR3: CAWSVPRTTFTGELFF. The CDR3 DNA sequence: TGTGCCTGGAGTGTACCCAGGACTACCTTCACCGGGGAGCTGTTTTTT.

This clone has a handful of counts. V and J are TRBV5-6 and TRBJ2-1; possible D gene TRBD1, 5 bases. This CDR3 comprises 12 residues. In germline, CDR1 is SGHDT, CDR2 YYEEEE. V was trimmed by 4 bases and J by 4 bases, leaving 6 bases between them. The CDR3: CASSRTYNEQFF. CDR3 DNA sequence: TGTGCCAGCAGCCGGACATACAATGAGCAGTTCTTC.

This clone was picked up one time. This chain joins TRBV25-1 and TRBJ2-5; no clear D gene. The CDR3 covers 13 residues. The V gene's germline CDR1 is MGHDK and CDR2 SYGVNS. V was trimmed by 1 base and J by 1 base, leaving 4 bases between them. The CDR3 nucleotides read TGTGCCAGCAGTGAATTATCCCAAGAGACCCAGTACTTC. Translating gives CASSELSQETQYF. The variable domain in full, with the rest retrieved from reference TRBV25-1 and TRBJ2-5, is EADIYQTPRYLVIGTGKKITLECSQTMGHDKMYWYQQDPGMELHLIHYSYGVNSTEKGDLSSESTVSRIRTEHFPLTLESARPSHTSQYLCASSELSQETQYFGPGTRLLVL.

The chain has TRBV20-1 and TRBJ1-2; perhaps TRBD1 as D (5 bases). V dropped 3 bases and J dropped 8 bases, with 7 bases sitting between them. Germline CDR1 and CDR2: DFQATT and SNEGSKA (reference sequence). The CDR3 runs 10 residues. The CDR3 region is CSASWGGYTF. The CDR3 nucleotides read TGCAGTGCTAGTTGGGGGGGCTACACCTTC.

The genes are TRBV11-1 and TRBJ2-7; TRBD1 aligns across 9 bases. The V and J ends lost 0 bases and 3 bases, in that order; junction bases with no gene match: 0. The germline CDR1 and CDR2 sequences are SGHAT and FQDESV (reference sequence). The CDR3 sequence is 14 residues long. The CDR3 here is CASSLAGQGYEQYF. The CDR3, as DNA: TGTGCCAGCAGCTTAGCGGGACAGGGCTACGAGCAGTACTTC. Supplemented by reference TRBV11-1 and TRBJ2-7, the full variable domain reads EAEVAQSPRYKITEKSQAVAFWCDPISGHATLYWYRQILGQGPELLVQFQDESVVDDSQLPKDRFSAERLKGVDSTLKIQPAELGDSAMYLCASSLAGQGYEQYFGPGTRLTVT.

The rearrangement links TRBV5-1 to TRBJ2-5; no clear D. Germline values: CDR1 SGHRS, CDR2 YFSETQ. V dropped 4 bases and J dropped 0 bases, with 4 bases sitting between them. The CDR3 runs 12 residues. DNA for the CDR3: TGCGCCAGCAGCGAGTACCAAGAGACCCAGTACTTC. Amino acids: CASSEYQETQYF.

This chain connects TRBV15 to TRBJ2-1; TRBD2 agrees at 10 bases. The CDR3 spans 16 residues. The germline V gene encodes CDR1 LNHNV and CDR2 YYDKDF (reference sequence). V gave up 0 bases and J gave up 7 bases; unmatched junction bases: 6. This CDR3 is CATSREGAGGPNEQFF. The CDR3 DNA reads as TGTGCCACCAGCAGAGAAGGAGCGGGAGGGCCAAATGAGCAGTTCTTC.

The V call is TRBV4-3, the J call TRBJ1-1, with D tentatively TRBD1 (6 bases). CDR3 length: 15 residues. V lost 0 bases and J lost 5, with 13 bases in between. The germline CDR1 and CDR2 sequences are LGHNA and YSLEER. The chain's CDR3 is CASSQDWAGATEAFF. DNA for the CDR3: TGCGCCAGCAGCCAAGATTGGGCAGGGGCGACTGAAGCTTTCTTT.

This sequence joins TRBV28 and TRBJ2-7; D not certain. Looked up from germline, CDR1 is MDHEN and CDR2 is SYDVKM. V lost 7 bases and J 1 base, leaving 11 bases between the germline ends. There are 13 residues in the CDR3. The CDR3 loop is CASKVGPSYEQYF. Here the CDR3 DNA reads TGTGCCAGCAAAGTTGGCCCTTCCTACGAGCAGTACTTC.

The chain employs TRBV6-1 and TRBJ2-5; D not certain. Trimming cost V 2 bases and J 5 bases, with 9 bases left between them. Germline CDR1 MNHNS, CDR2 SASEGT. The CDR3 covers 13 residues. The CDR3 coding sequence is TGTGCCAGCAGTGAACAAGGTGTGGAGACCCAGTACTTC. This sequence encodes CASSEQGVETQYF.

The chain recombines TRBV7-9 with TRBJ1-3, with 7 bases lining up with TRBD1. Unmatched junction bases numbered 3, after V lost 5 bases and J lost 8 bases. Germline values: CDR1 SEHNR, CDR2 FQNEAQ (reference sequence). The CDR3 is 12 amino acids. CDR3 sequence: CASSDRVHTIYF. CDR3 sequence (DNA): TGTGCCAGCAGCGACAGGGTTCACACCATATATTTT.

This sequence joins TRBV6-5 and TRBJ1-1; a weak D match, TRBD1 (6 bases). Per germline, CDR1 MNHEY and CDR2 SVGAGI. Trimming removed 3 bases at V and 3 bases at J, with 17 bases between. This CDR3 contains 16 residues. The CDR3 DNA follows: TGTGCCAGCAGTTATAAAGGGGGAATGTATGACACTGAAGCTTTCTTT. Amino acids: CASSYKGGMYDTEAFF.